A selection of T cell receptor beta chains follows, all from one sample in a study of blood T cell repertoires in COVID-19. The protocol was immunoSEQ multiplex PCR, while the TCRdb copy is restricted to in-frame clones and leaves out a portion. Of 270,000 or so clones in the sample, approximately 86% were seen once. Sequencing was carried out using peripheral blood. These receptors all come from a woman aged 18 to 35 with acute or convalescent COVID-19. Both conserved end residues are part of each CDR3. A D gene is named only where the DNA matches it firmly. Clone size, where shown, is once, few, many, or a class for clones that have expanded.

clone size: -
V gene: TRBV21-1
D gene: -
J gene: TRBJ1-1
CDR3 DNA: TGTGCCAGCAGCAAAGGGCAGGGGGAGAACACTGAAGCTTTCTTT
CDR3 protein: CASSKGQGENTEAFF

clone size: -
V gene: TRBV3-1/TRBV3-2
D gene: TRBD1
J gene: TRBJ2-6
CDR3 DNA: TGTGCCAGCACATCTTTCGTGACAGGGGGCCTCTCTGGGGCCAACGTCCTGACTTTC
CDR3 protein: CASTSFVTGGLSGANVLTF

clone size: -
V gene: TRBV27
D gene: TRBD1
J gene: TRBJ1-2
CDR3 DNA: TGTGCCAGCAGTATAACCCTCCGACAGGGGCGATATGGCTACACCTTC
CDR3 protein: CASSITLRQGRYGYTF

clone size: -
V gene: TRBV7-3
D gene: TRBD2
J gene: TRBJ2-3
CDR3 DNA: TGTGCCAGCAGCCCCGGGACTAGCGGGAGTCCCACAGATACGCAGTATTTT
CDR3 protein: CASSPGTSGSPTDTQYF

clone size: -
V gene: TRBV7-2
D gene: -
J gene: TRBJ2-3
CDR3 DNA: TGTGCCAGCAGCTTAGACAGCCAAGAGTCAGATACGCAGTATTTT
CDR3 protein: CASSLDSQESDTQYF

clone size: -
V gene: TRBV9
D gene: TRBD1
J gene: TRBJ2-7
CDR3 DNA: TGTGCCAGCAGCGTATCCGGGACAGCGTACGAGCAGTACTTC
CDR3 protein: CASSVSGTAYEQYF

clone size: -
V gene: TRBV18
D gene: TRBD2
J gene: TRBJ2-7
CDR3 DNA: TGTGCCAGCTCACCAGCTAGCGGGAGTATCTACGAGCAGTACTTC
CDR3 protein: CASSPASGSIYEQYF

clone size: -
V gene: TRBV19
D gene: -
J gene: TRBJ1-1
CDR3 DNA: TGTGCCAGTAGTATAGACGGGGGGGCGGTCACTGAAGCTTTCTTT
CDR3 protein: CASSIDGGAVTEAFF

clone size: once
V gene: TRBV27
D gene: -
J gene: TRBJ2-7
CDR3 DNA: TGTGCCAGCGCGAGTGGGAGGTCCTACGAGCAGTACTTC
CDR3 protein: CASASGRSYEQYF

clone size: -
V gene: TRBV2
D gene: -
J gene: TRBJ2-7
CDR3 DNA: TGTGCCAGCAGTGAAGCGCTTTGGGCTGACGAGCAGTACTTC
CDR3 protein: CASSEALWADEQYF

clone size: once
V gene: TRBV19
D gene: TRBD2
J gene: TRBJ2-2
CDR3 DNA: TGTGCCAGTACCCCAGGAGGTAGGCTAGCGGGAGCGGCGAACACCGGGGAGCTGTTTTTT
CDR3 protein: CASTPGGRLAGAANTGELFF

clone size: once
V gene: TRBV27
D gene: -
J gene: TRBJ2-6
CDR3 DNA: TGTGCCAGCAGTATCCTTTGGGAGTACTCTGGGGCCAACGTCCTGACTTTC
CDR3 protein: CASSILWEYSGANVLTF

clone size: few
V gene: TRBV6-5
D gene: -
J gene: TRBJ2-3
CDR3 DNA: TGTGCCAGCGGCAAGGGGTGGTCGGATACGCAGTATTTT
CDR3 protein: CASGKGWSDTQYF

clone size: few
V gene: TRBV7-2
D gene: -
J gene: TRBJ2-2
CDR3 DNA: TGTGCCAGCAGCTCAGTCGTAGGGAGAAACACCGGGGAGCTGTTTTTT
CDR3 protein: CASSSVVGRNTGELFF

clone size: -
V gene: TRBV3-1/TRBV3-2
D gene: -
J gene: TRBJ1-1
CDR3 DNA: TGTGCCAGCAGCCACTACAGGAACACTGAAGCTTTCTTT
CDR3 protein: CASSHYRNTEAFF

clone size: -
V gene: TRBV6-6
D gene: TRBD1
J gene: TRBJ2-7
CDR3 DNA: TGTGCCAGCCGATCCGCGGGACAGGGCACCTACGAGCAGTACTTC
CDR3 protein: CASRSAGQGTYEQYF

clone size: -
V gene: TRBV4-3
D gene: -
J gene: TRBJ2-5
CDR3 DNA: TGCGCCAGCAGCCAAGACCCACACGGGAACCAAGAGACCCAGTACTTC
CDR3 protein: CASSQDPHGNQETQYF

clone size: -
V gene: TRBV6-5
D gene: -
J gene: TRBJ2-4
CDR3 DNA: TGTGCCACCAACCGGGACAACGAGCCCATTCAGTACTTC
CDR3 protein: CATNRDNEPIQYF

clone size: -
V gene: TRBV18
D gene: -
J gene: TRBJ2-7
CDR3 DNA: TGTGCCAGCTCACCGAGTCGGGACTTCGGCTCCTACGAGCAGTACTTC
CDR3 protein: CASSPSRDFGSYEQYF

clone size: -
V gene: TRBV7-2
D gene: -
J gene: TRBJ2-1
CDR3 DNA: TGTGCCAGCAGCTTATTTACAGGCTCCTACAATGAGCAGTTCTTC
CDR3 protein: CASSLFTGSYNEQFF

clone size: -
V gene: TRBV7-8
D gene: TRBD1
J gene: TRBJ2-2
CDR3 DNA: TGTGCCAGCAGCTTGGGGACAGGCCCCGGGGAGCTGTTTTTT
CDR3 protein: CASSLGTGPGELFF

clone size: -
V gene: TRBV11-2
D gene: TRBD2
J gene: TRBJ2-1
CDR3 DNA: TGTGCCAGCACTCCCGGGACTAGCTCCTACAATGAGCAGTTCTTC
CDR3 protein: CASTPGTSSYNEQFF

clone size: -
V gene: TRBV13
D gene: TRBD2
J gene: TRBJ2-1
CDR3 DNA: TGTGCCAGCAGCTGGAGGACTAGCGGGAGTAGGTACAATGAGCAGTTCTTC
CDR3 protein: CASSWRTSGSRYNEQFF

clone size: -
V gene: TRBV6-5
D gene: TRBD2
J gene: TRBJ2-1
CDR3 DNA: TGTGCCAGCAGATTAGCGGGAGGGACCTACAATGAGCAGTTCTTC
CDR3 protein: CASRLAGGTYNEQFF

clone size: -
V gene: TRBV15
D gene: TRBD1
J gene: TRBJ1-4
CDR3 DNA: TGTGCCACCAGCGGGCCGACAGGGCGAAATGAAAAACTGTTTTTT
CDR3 protein: CATSGPTGRNEKLFF

clone size: -
V gene: TRBV28
D gene: -
J gene: TRBJ1-3
CDR3 DNA: TGTGCCAGCAGTTTACTCAGCTCTGGAAACACCATATATTTT
CDR3 protein: CASSLLSSGNTIYF

clone size: -
V gene: TRBV6-2/TRBV6-3
D gene: TRBD1
J gene: TRBJ2-7
CDR3 DNA: TGTGCCAGCAGTTACGGGACAGTTAATACCTACGAGCAGTACTTC
CDR3 protein: CASSYGTVNTYEQYF

clone size: -
V gene: TRBV7-2
D gene: TRBD1
J gene: TRBJ2-5
CDR3 DNA: TGTGCCAGCAGCCCAAGGGACAGGAAGGACCAAGAGACCCAGTACTTC
CDR3 protein: CASSPRDRKDQETQYF

clone size: -
V gene: TRBV19
D gene: -
J gene: TRBJ1-1
CDR3 DNA: TGTGCCACCCTTAACCCTGCAGGGGCAAACACTGAAGCTTTCTTT
CDR3 protein: CATLNPAGANTEAFF

clone size: -
V gene: TRBV4-1
D gene: -
J gene: TRBJ2-7
CDR3 DNA: TGCGCCAGCAGCCAAGGACACCTTTACGAGCAGTACTTC
CDR3 protein: CASSQGHLYEQYF

clone size: -
V gene: TRBV6-2/TRBV6-3
D gene: TRBD2
J gene: TRBJ2-1
CDR3 DNA: TGTGCCAGCAGTTACGAGACTAGCGGTACCTACAATGAGCAGTTCTTC
CDR3 protein: CASSYETSGTYNEQFF